Listed below are T cell receptor beta chains from one sample, sequenced in a study of blood T cells in healthy people across ages. MiXCR, run by TCRdb on the 5' RACE reads, gives a single entry per CDR3 protein. The table includes some 800,000 distinct CDR3 sequences, 25% detected once. Separately, the same data were catalogued under a study of T cells of mothers and their children.

Sequenced sample: blood. Receptors were obtained from a boy younger than 18 in good health. Each CDR3 is given with its conserved first and last residue. The order of the fields is V gene, D gene, J gene, clone size, CDR3 protein, CDR3 DNA. D genes are given only for firm matches. Clone size is given for some rows only: seen once, a few or many times, or a class if the clone is expanded.

V: TRBV10-3
D: .
J: TRBJ2-3
size: few
CDR3: CAISDKGVTDTQYF
DNA: TGTGCCATCAGTGACAAGGGCGTCACAGATACGCAGTATTTT

V: TRBV9
D: TRBD2
J: TRBJ2-5
size: .
CDR3: CASSVGIAGGTDSETQYF
DNA: TGTGCCAGCAGCGTTGGGATAGCGGGAGGGACAGACTCGGAGACCCAGTACTTC

V: TRBV12-3/TRBV12-4
D: TRBD1
J: TRBJ2-7
size: .
CDR3: CASSFGTGIYEQYF
DNA: TGTGCCAGCAGTTTTGGGACAGGGATCTACGAGCAGTACTTC

V: TRBV29-1
D: TRBD1
J: TRBJ1-5
size: few
CDR3: CSVDGDRDNQPQHF
DNA: TGCAGCGTTGATGGTGACAGGGACAATCAGCCCCAGCATTTT

V: TRBV4-2
D: .
J: TRBJ2-5
size: few
CDR3: CASSQYETQYF
DNA: TGTGCCAGCAGCCAGTACGAGACCCAGTACTTC

V: TRBV28
D: TRBD1
J: TRBJ1-5
size: .
CDR3: CASSLGTVHSSNQPQHF
DNA: TGTGCCAGCTCCCTCGGGACAGTACATTCTAGCAATCAGCCCCAGCATTTT

V: TRBV29-1
D: TRBD2
J: TRBJ2-5
size: few
CDR3: CSVELAGEEETQYF
DNA: TGCAGCGTGGAACTAGCGGGGGAGGAGGAGACCCAGTACTTC

V: TRBV12-3/TRBV12-4
D: .
J: TRBJ2-6
size: few
CDR3: CASSLRDSGANVLTF
DNA: TGTGCCAGCAGTTTAAGGGACTCTGGGGCCAACGTCCTGACTTTC

V: TRBV6-5
D: .
J: TRBJ2-4
size: few
CDR3: CASKGSGTATGGNIQYF
DNA: TGTGCCAGCAAAGGGAGCGGGACAGCCACGGGAGGGAACATTCAGTACTTC

V: TRBV5-6
D: .
J: TRBJ1-4
size: once
CDR3: CASSLNLIGVEKLFF
DNA: TGTGCCAGCAGCCTAAACCTAATCGGCGTGGAAAAACTGTTTTTT

V: TRBV20-1
D: TRBD2
J: TRBJ2-5
size: many
CDR3: CSATLQGLAQETQYF
DNA: TGCAGTGCCACACTCCAAGGACTAGCACAAGAGACCCAGTACTTC

V: TRBV12-3/TRBV12-4
D: TRBD2
J: TRBJ2-1
size: .
CDR3: CASSLLAGLNNEQFF
DNA: TGTGCCAGCAGTTTACTAGCGGGACTGAACAATGAGCAGTTCTTC

V: TRBV6-2/TRBV6-3
D: .
J: TRBJ2-7
size: .
CDR3: CASSCGRTYEQYF
DNA: TGTGCCAGCAGTTGCGGCAGAACCTACGAGCAGTACTTC

V: TRBV7-9
D: .
J: TRBJ1-6
size: few
CDR3: CASSPREGGKNSPLHF
DNA: TGTGCCAGCAGCCCCCGGGAAGGGGGGAAGAATTCACCCCTCCACTTT

V: TRBV4-3
D: TRBD1
J: TRBJ2-5
size: .
CDR3: CASSRDRMETQYF
DNA: TGCGCCAGCAGCCGGGACAGAATGGAGACCCAGTACTTC

V: TRBV9
D: TRBD2
J: TRBJ2-6
size: few
CDR3: CASRSLAAHSGANVLTF
DNA: TGTGCCAGCAGATCTCTAGCGGCGCACTCTGGGGCCAACGTCCTGACTTTC

V: TRBV20-1
D: .
J: TRBJ1-5
size: few
CDR3: CSARLGRDQPQHF
DNA: TGCAGTGCTAGACTGGGGCGCGATCAGCCCCAGCATTTT

V: TRBV12-3/TRBV12-4
D: .
J: TRBJ2-4
size: .
CDR3: CASSLGGANKNIQYF
DNA: TGTGCCAGCAGTTTGGGTGGGGCAAACAAAAACATTCAGTACTTC

V: TRBV24-1
D: .
J: TRBJ2-2
size: few
CDR3: CATSDNIGGTQTGELFF
DNA: TGTGCCACCAGTGATAACATAGGGGGGACTCAAACCGGGGAGCTGTTTTTT

V: TRBV7-9
D: TRBD1
J: TRBJ2-1
size: few
CDR3: CASSSTDRGEGNEQFF
DNA: TGTGCCAGCAGCTCCACGGACAGGGGTGAAGGCAATGAGCAGTTCTTC

V: TRBV4-3
D: .
J: TRBJ2-3
size: .
CDR3: CASSQVGGGLTTDTQYF
DNA: TGCGCCAGCAGCCAAGTCGGTGGCGGTCTAACCACAGATACGCAGTATTTT

V: TRBV24-1
D: TRBD1
J: TRBJ2-6
size: .
CDR3: CATSESTGVGANVLTF
DNA: TGTGCCACCAGTGAATCGACAGGGGTTGGGGCCAACGTCCTGACTTTC

V: TRBV27
D: TRBD1
J: TRBJ2-7
size: few
CDR3: CASSKDRDQDEQYF
DNA: TGTGCCAGCTCGAAGGACAGGGACCAAGACGAGCAGTACTTC

V: TRBV20-1
D: .
J: TRBJ2-7
size: few
CDR3: CSARVTGSYEQYF
DNA: TGCAGTGCTAGGGTAACAGGGTCCTACGAGCAGTACTTC

V: TRBV30
D: .
J: TRBJ1-4
size: .
CDR3: CAWSKWGAEKLFF
DNA: TGTGCCTGGAGCAAATGGGGTGCGGAAAAACTGTTTTTT

V: TRBV29-1
D: .
J: TRBJ1-2
size: few
CDR3: CSVEGETQKNYGYTF
DNA: TGCAGCGTGGAGGGAGAGACGCAGAAAAACTATGGCTACACCTTC

V: TRBV6-2/TRBV6-3
D: TRBD1
J: TRBJ1-1
size: few
CDR3: CASSFGQGAMTEAFF
DNA: TGTGCCAGCAGTTTCGGACAGGGGGCTATGACTGAAGCTTTCTTT

V: TRBV2
D: .
J: TRBJ2-4
size: .
CDR3: CASRGGRANNIQYF
DNA: TGTGCCAGCAGGGGGGGCAGGGCAAACAACATTCAGTACTTC

V: TRBV4-3
D: .
J: TRBJ2-7
size: few
CDR3: CASSQEVAGIGEQYF
DNA: TGCGCCAGCAGCCAAGAGGTGGCAGGGATTGGCGAGCAGTACTTC

V: TRBV11-2
D: TRBD1
J: TRBJ1-4
size: .
CDR3: CASSLRGQNNEKLFF
DNA: TGTGCCAGCAGCTTAAGGGGACAGAATAATGAAAAACTGTTTTTT

V: TRBV7-9
D: TRBD2
J: TRBJ2-7
size: .
CDR3: CASSLAGSRVDEQYF
DNA: TGTGCCAGCAGCCTAGCGGGGTCCCGCGTAGACGAGCAGTACTTC

V: TRBV20-1
D: TRBD2
J: TRBJ2-3
size: .
CDR3: CSAGGTTTDTQYF
DNA: TGCAGTGCTGGGGGGACTACCACAGATACGCAGTATTTT

V: TRBV5-1
D: .
J: TRBJ2-3
size: .
CDR3: CASSFESGTTSTQYF
DNA: TGCGCCAGCAGCTTTGAGTCGGGAACTACATCTACGCAGTATTTT

V: TRBV4-3
D: .
J: TRBJ2-5
size: few
CDR3: CASSQDGATQYF
DNA: TGCGCCAGCAGCCAAGATGGTGCGACCCAGTACTTC

V: TRBV28
D: TRBD1
J: TRBJ2-5
size: .
CDR3: CASNTDWDREETQYF
DNA: TGTGCCAGCAACACCGATTGGGACAGGGAAGAGACCCAGTACTTC

V: TRBV21-1
D: .
J: TRBJ2-3
size: few
CDR3: CASSQTGVCTDTQYF
DNA: TGTGCCAGCAGCCAAACGGGGGTTTGCACAGATACGCAGTATTTT

V: TRBV24-1
D: .
J: TRBJ2-5
size: few
CDR3: CATSDAGPQETQYF
DNA: TGTGCCACCAGTGATGCCGGGCCTCAAGAGACCCAGTACTTC

V: TRBV7-2
D: .
J: TRBJ2-1
size: .
CDR3: CASSKTTTSYNEQFF
DNA: TGTGCCAGCAGCAAGACAACCACCTCCTACAATGAGCAGTTCTTC

V: TRBV6-5
D: .
J: TRBJ1-2
size: .
CDR3: CASSWSSANYGYTF
DNA: TGTGCCAGCAGTTGGTCATCGGCTAACTATGGCTACACCTTC

V: TRBV7-6
D: TRBD1
J: TRBJ2-7
size: .
CDR3: CASSLARGLGHEQYF
DNA: TGTGCCAGCAGCTTAGCCAGGGGGCTCGGCCACGAGCAGTACTTC

V: TRBV7-3
D: TRBD1
J: TRBJ1-4
size: .
CDR3: CASSFRDSNEKLFF
DNA: TGTGCCAGCAGCTTCCGGGACAGTAATGAAAAACTGTTTTTT

V: TRBV5-1
D: TRBD2
J: TRBJ2-2
size: few
CDR3: CASRPAGGDTGELFF
DNA: TGCGCCAGCAGACCAGCGGGAGGGGATACCGGGGAGCTGTTTTTT

V: TRBV6-5
D: TRBD2
J: TRBJ2-4
size: .
CDR3: CASSPLAGKNIQYF
DNA: TGTGCCAGCAGTCCTCTAGCGGGAAAAAACATTCAGTACTTC

V: TRBV20-1
D: TRBD1
J: TRBJ2-1
size: .
CDR3: CSAHPGTGPYNEQFF
DNA: TGCAGTGCGCACCCCGGGACAGGGCCCTACAATGAGCAGTTCTTC